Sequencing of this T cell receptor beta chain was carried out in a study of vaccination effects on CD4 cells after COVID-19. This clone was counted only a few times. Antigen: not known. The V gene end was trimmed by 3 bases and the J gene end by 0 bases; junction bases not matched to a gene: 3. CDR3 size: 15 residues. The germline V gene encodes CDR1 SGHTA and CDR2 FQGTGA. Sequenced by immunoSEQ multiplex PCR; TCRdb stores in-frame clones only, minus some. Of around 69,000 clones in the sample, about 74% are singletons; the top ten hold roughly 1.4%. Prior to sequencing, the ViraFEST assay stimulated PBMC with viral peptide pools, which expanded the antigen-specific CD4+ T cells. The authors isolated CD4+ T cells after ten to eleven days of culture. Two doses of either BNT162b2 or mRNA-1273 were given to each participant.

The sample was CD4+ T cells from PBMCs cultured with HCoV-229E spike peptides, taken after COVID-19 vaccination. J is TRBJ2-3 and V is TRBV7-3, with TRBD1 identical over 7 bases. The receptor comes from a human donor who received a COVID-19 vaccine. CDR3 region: CASSFRQGSTDTQYF. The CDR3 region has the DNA TGTGCCAGCAGCTTTCGACAGGGCAGCACAGATACGCAGTATTTT.